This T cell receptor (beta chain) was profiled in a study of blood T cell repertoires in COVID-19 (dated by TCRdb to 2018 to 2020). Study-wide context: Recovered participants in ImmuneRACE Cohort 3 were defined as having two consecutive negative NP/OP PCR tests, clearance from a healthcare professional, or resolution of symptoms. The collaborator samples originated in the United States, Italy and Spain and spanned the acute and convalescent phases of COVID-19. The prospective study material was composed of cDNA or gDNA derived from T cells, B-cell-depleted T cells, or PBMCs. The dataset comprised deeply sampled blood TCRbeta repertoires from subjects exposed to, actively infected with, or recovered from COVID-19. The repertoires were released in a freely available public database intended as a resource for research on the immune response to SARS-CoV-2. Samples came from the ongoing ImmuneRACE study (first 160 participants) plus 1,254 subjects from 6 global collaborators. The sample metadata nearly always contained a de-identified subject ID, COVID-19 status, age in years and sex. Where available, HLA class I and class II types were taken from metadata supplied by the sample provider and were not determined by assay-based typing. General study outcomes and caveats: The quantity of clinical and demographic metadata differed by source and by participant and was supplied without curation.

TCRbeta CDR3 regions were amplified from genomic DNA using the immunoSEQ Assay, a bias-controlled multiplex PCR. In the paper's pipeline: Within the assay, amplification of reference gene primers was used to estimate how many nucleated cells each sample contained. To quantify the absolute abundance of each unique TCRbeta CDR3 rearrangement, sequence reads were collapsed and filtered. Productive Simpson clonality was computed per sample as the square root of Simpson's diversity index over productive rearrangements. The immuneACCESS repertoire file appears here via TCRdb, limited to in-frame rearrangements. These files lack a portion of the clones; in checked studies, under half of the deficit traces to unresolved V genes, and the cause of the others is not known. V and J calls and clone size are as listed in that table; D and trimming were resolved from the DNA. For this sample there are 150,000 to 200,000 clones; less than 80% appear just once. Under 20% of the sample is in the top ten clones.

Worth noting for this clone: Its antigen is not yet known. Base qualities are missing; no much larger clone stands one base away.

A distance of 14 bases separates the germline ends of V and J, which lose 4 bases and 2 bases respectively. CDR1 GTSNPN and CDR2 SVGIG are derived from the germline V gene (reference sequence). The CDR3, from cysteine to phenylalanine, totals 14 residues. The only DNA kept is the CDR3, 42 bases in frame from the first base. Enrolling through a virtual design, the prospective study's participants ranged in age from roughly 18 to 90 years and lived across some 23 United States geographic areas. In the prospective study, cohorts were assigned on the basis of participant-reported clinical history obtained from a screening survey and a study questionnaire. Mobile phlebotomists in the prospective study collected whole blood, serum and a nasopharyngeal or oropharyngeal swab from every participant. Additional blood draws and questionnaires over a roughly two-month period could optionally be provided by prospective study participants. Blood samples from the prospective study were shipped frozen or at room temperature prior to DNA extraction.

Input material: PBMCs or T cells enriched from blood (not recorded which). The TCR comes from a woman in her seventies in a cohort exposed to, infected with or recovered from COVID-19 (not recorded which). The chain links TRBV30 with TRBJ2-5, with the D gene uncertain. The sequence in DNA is TGTGCCTGGACACCTATTGGGCATCAAGAGACCCAGTACTTC. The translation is CAWTPIGHQETQYF.